Shown below are 31 T cell receptor beta chains from a single sample sequenced in a study of cytomegalovirus exposure and HLA in healthy donors (dated by TCRdb to about 2017). Libraries were constructed by the immunoSEQ multiplex PCR assay. Here the immuneACCESS table is served through TCRdb, limited to in-frame sequences with V and J called. Missing clones are a known gap in these copies; in checked studies unresolved V genes cover under half, and the rest lacks a known reason. In all, the sample holds 280,000 or so clones, and roughly 90% of those were seen once. The ten largest clones take up roughly 0.93% of the sample. Sequenced sample: PBMCs. These receptors were taken from a woman between 18 and 29 years old in good health and CMV-seronegative.

This chain connects TRBV28 to TRBJ1-5, with D uncertain. Germline CDR1 reads MDHEN; CDR2 reads SYDVKM. The CDR3 totals 15 residues. V lost 7 bases and J 2 bases, leaving 15 bases between the germline ends. The CDR3: CASIPGGYGNQPQHF. The CDR3 DNA reads TGTGCCAGCATTCCGGGAGGGTATGGCAATCAGCCCCAGCATTTT.

The chain recombines TRBV28 with TRBJ2-7, with 15 nucleotides matching TRBD2. CDR1 MDHEN and CDR2 SYDVKM come from the germline V gene. This CDR3 comprises 16 residues. V lost 5 bases to trimming and J lost 3 bases; unmatched junction nucleotides: 5. For the CDR3, the DNA is TGTGCCAGCAGTCCATGGACTAGCGGGAGGGACTACGAGCAGTACTTC. It translates to CASSPWTSGRDYEQYF.

The V gene is TRBV9, the J gene TRBJ2-7, with D maybe TRBD2 (5 bases). This CDR3 is built from 14 residues. Germline CDR1 is SGDLS and CDR2 is YYNGEE. The germline V and J ends were trimmed by 0 bases and 3 bases, with 10 bases remaining between them. As DNA, the CDR3 is TGTGCCAGCAGCGTAGCCGGGGATGGCTACGAGCAGTACTTC. Its translation is CASSVAGDGYEQYF.

This clone has only one observation. The V call is TRBV7-6, the J call TRBJ2-6; TRBD1 is a possible D gene (5 bases). The CDR3 runs 19 residues. V was pared by 1 base and J by 1 base, with 17 bases between. Germline V gene data show CDR1 as SGHVS and CDR2 as FNYEAQ. The CDR3 protein is CASSLGGGRAVSGANVLTF. The DNA of the CDR3 is TGTGCCAGCAGCTTAGGTGGCGGCAGGGCGGTTTCTGGGGCCAACGTCCTGACTTTC.

This clone appeared once. The rearrangement joins TRBV7-2 to TRBJ2-3; weak D call: TRBD2 (5 bases). CDR3 length: 17 residues. Trimming removed 2 bases from V and 0 bases from J, with 15 bases in between. CDR1 and CDR2 (germline): SGHTA, FQGNSA. The CDR3 spells CASSLPNSVSSTDTQYF. Written as DNA, the CDR3 is TGTGCCAGCAGCTTACCCAATAGCGTGTCTAGCACAGATACGCAGTATTTT.

This chain links TRBV28 with TRBJ1-6; 8 bases align to TRBD1. Germline V gene lookup returns CDR1 MDHEN and CDR2 SYDVKM. This CDR3 is built from 16 residues. Trimming took 5 bases from V and 11 from J; bases not matched to a gene: 14. The CDR3 region has the DNA TGTGCCAGCAGTCTACCCCAGGGGGCTACCCGCCCACCCCTCCACTTT. Amino acids: CASSLPQGATRPPLHF.

The genes are TRBV5-1 and TRBJ1-4, with 7 bases that match TRBD1. The trim removed 2 bases at V and 4 bases at J, leaving 2 bases unmatched. The length of the CDR3 is 14 residues. Germline CDR1 reads SGHRS; CDR2 reads YFSETQ. Written as DNA, the CDR3 is TGCGCCAGCAGCTTACAGGGGTATAATGAAAAACTGTTTTTT. This encodes CASSLQGYNEKLFF.

The J gene is TRBJ1-1, the V gene TRBV28; weak D call: TRBD1 (5 bases). The V end lost 6 bases, the J end lost 0 bases, and 11 bases lay between the germline ends. Germline V gives CDR1 MDHEN, CDR2 SYDVKM. The CDR3 extends over 14 amino acids. The CDR3 DNA sequence: TGTGCCAGCAGCAAACAGGCCCTGAACACTGAAGCTTTCTTT. It codes for CASSKQALNTEAFF.

The chain has TRBV4-3 and TRBJ2-2, with a weak D call TRBD1 (5 bases). Trimming left V 3 bases short and J 6 bases short, with 8 bases between. CDR3 size: 13 residues. Germline values: CDR1 LGHNA, CDR2 YSLEER. The CDR3 region is CASSHTGSGELFF. CDR3 DNA: TGCGCCAGCAGCCACACAGGCTCCGGGGAGCTGTTTTTT.

The chain combines TRBV30 with TRBJ1-4; D possibly corresponds to TRBD1 (6 bases). Germline values: CDR1 GTSNPN, CDR2 SVGIG (reference sequence). The CDR3 contains 15 residues. V was cut by 0 bases and J by 8 bases, with 16 bases left in between. The CDR3 DNA is TGTGCCTGGAGTGTGTTTATAGGGGGGGTGGAAAAACTGTTTTTT. Translating gives CAWSVFIGGVEKLFF.

The chain is built from TRBV6-5 and TRBJ2-5, with D possibly matching TRBD2 (6 bases). CDR1 is MNHEY, CDR2 SVGAGI, per germline. V dropped 2 bases and J dropped 4 bases, with 11 bases sitting between them. The CDR3 extends over 14 amino acids. CDR3 DNA sequence: TGTGCCAGCAGTTACGCGGGATTGCGAGAGACCCAGTACTTC. This translates into CASSYAGLRETQYF.

The rearrangement links TRBV4-3 to TRBJ2-7, with unresolved D. The CDR3 is made up of 14 amino acids. V was cut by 4 bases and J by 0 bases, with 10 bases left in between. Per germline, CDR1 LGHNA and CDR2 YSLEER. For the CDR3, the DNA is TGCGCCAGCAGCCCGCGACTTGGCTCCTACGAGCAGTACTTC. Residues: CASSPRLGSYEQYF.

The CDR3 is CASSSRTRGQPQHF. The CDR3 coding sequence is TGTGCCAGCAGCTCCCGGACAAGGGGTCAGCCCCAGCATTTT. The chain has TRBV5-6 and TRBJ1-5; a weak D match, TRBD1 (5 bases). The CDR3 extends over 14 amino acids. The V and J ends lost 3 bases and 6 bases respectively, with 13 bases between them. Germline V gene sequence: CDR1 SGHDT, CDR2 YYEEEE.

The rearrangement uses TRBV18 and TRBJ2-2, with D hard to call. Germline V gene sequence: CDR1 KGHSH, CDR2 LQKENI. Trimming took off 3 bases at V and 6 bases at J, with 14 bases between the two ends. The CDR3 consists of 15 residues. The CDR3 here is CASSPLLEVAGELFF. The DNA of the CDR3 is TGTGCCAGCTCACCGTTGCTAGAGGTGGCCGGGGAGCTGTTTTTT.

The chain joins TRBV10-3 to TRBJ1-1, with 8 bases identical to TRBD1. The V gene end was trimmed by 3 bases and the J gene end by 0 bases; junction bases not matched to a gene: 3. Per the germline V gene, CDR1 is ENHRY and CDR2 is SYGVKD. The CDR3 consists of 15 residues. CDR3: CAISEGQGLNTEAFF. CDR3 sequence (DNA): TGTGCCATCAGTGAAGGACAGGGATTGAACACTGAAGCTTTCTTT.

The rearrangement uses TRBV7-8 and TRBJ1-5; 9 bases line up with TRBD1. CDR1 and CDR2 from the germline V gene are SGHVS and FQNEAQ. The CDR3 is 16 residues long. V dropped 7 bases and J dropped 3; count of bases not matched to a gene: 10. The CDR3 nucleotides read TGTGCCAGCATCCTCTCCGGGACAGGGTACAATCAGCCCCAGCATTTT. This gives the protein CASILSGTGYNQPQHF.

This clone was recorded a few times. This rearrangement joins TRBV5-1 to TRBJ1-2; D is uncertain. The CDR3 sequence is 13 residues long. The V gene's germline CDR1 is SGHRS and CDR2 YFSETQ. V gave up 4 bases and J gave up 7 bases, with 14 bases separating them. CDR3 in amino acids: CASSLLADSGYTF. The CDR3 DNA sequence: TGCGCCAGCAGCCTGTTGGCTGACTCTGGCTACACCTTC.

The gene calls are TRBV28 and TRBJ2-1, with D perhaps TRBD1 (5 bases). Germline CDR1 is MDHEN and CDR2 is SYDVKM. CDR3 length: 13 amino acids. V shed 5 bases and J shed 3 bases, with 8 bases lying between them. The CDR3 nucleotides are TGTGCCAGCAGTGGGGCCATCTACAATGAGCAGTTCTTC. Translated: CASSGAIYNEQFF.

The genes are TRBV6-1 and TRBJ2-1, with a weak D call TRBD2 (5 bases). Germline-derived CDR1 and CDR2 are MNHNS and SASEGT. Trimming cost V 10 bases and J 2 bases, with 12 bases left between them. CDR3 size: 13 residues. The CDR3 sequence is CATLKGAYNEQFF. DNA for the CDR3: TGTGCCACCCTGAAGGGAGCCTACAATGAGCAGTTCTTC.

The chain uses TRBV19 and TRBJ2-6; the match to TRBD1 covers 7 bases. The V gene's germline CDR1 is LNHDA and CDR2 SQIVND (reference sequence). The CDR3 has 16 residues. Germline trimming cut 9 bases from V and 0 bases from J; bases unmatched to any gene: 8. CDR3 DNA: TGTGCCAGCGAGCCGACAGGGCGCTCTGGGGCCAACGTCCTGACTTTC. Its translation: CASEPTGRSGANVLTF.

A word on this clone: Other DNA sequences in the same sample also yield this CDR3. CDR3 nucleotides: TGTGCCAGCAGTTTAGGGGGGGCAACTAATGAAAAACTGTTTTTT. This translates into CASSLGGATNEKLFF. The J gene is TRBJ1-4, the V gene TRBV28; tentatively, D is TRBD1 (5 bases). V was clipped by 2 bases and J by 0 bases, with 7 bases between them. Per the germline V gene, CDR1 is MDHEN and CDR2 is SYDVKM. The CDR3 sequence is 15 residues long. The full variable domain, its missing parts supplied by reference TRBV28 and TRBJ1-4, is DVKVTQSSRYLVKRTGEKVFLECVQDMDHENMFWYRQDPGLGLRLIYFSYDVKMKEKGDIPEGYSVSREKKERFSLILESASTNQTSMYLCASSLGGATNEKLFFGSGTQLSVL.

The count of this clone is one. The chain links TRBV27 to TRBJ1-1; no clear D gene. V was cut by 6 bases and J by 5 bases, with 13 bases left in between. The CDR3 covers 13 residues. Germline-derived CDR1 and CDR2 are MNHEY and SMNVEV (reference sequence). DNA for the CDR3: TGTGCCAGCAGGGGTGGCCCCGGGACTGAAGCTTTCTTT. Its translation: CASRGGPGTEAFF.

This chain uses TRBV5-4 with TRBJ2-7, with TRBD1 identical over 12 bases. In germline, CDR1 is SGHNT, CDR2 YYREEE (reference sequence). There are 16 residues in the CDR3. V was clipped by 1 base and J by 3 bases; unmatched bases: 5. This chain's CDR3 is CASSLMGQGALYEQYF. Written as DNA, the CDR3 is TGTGCCAGCAGCTTGATGGGACAGGGGGCACTCTACGAGCAGTACTTC.

The CDR3 here is CASSVNSGGTYTQYF. The CDR3 region has the DNA TGTGCCAGCAGCGTTAATAGCGGGGGAACGTATACGCAGTATTTT. The chain employs TRBV9 and TRBJ2-3; 9 nucleotides line up with TRBD2. CDR3 length: 15 residues. Germline-derived CDR1 and CDR2 are SGDLS and YYNGEE. Trimming cost V 2 bases and J 7 bases; bases outside gene matches: 8.

This chain links TRBV27 with TRBJ1-5; D is unresolved. V lost 2 bases and J 0 bases, leaving 14 bases between the germline ends. The germline V gene has CDR1 MNHEY and CDR2 SMNVEV (reference sequence). The CDR3 sequence is 17 residues long. CDR3 DNA sequence: TGTGCCAGCAGTTTAATTGAGGGTGTGTATAGCAATCAGCCCCAGCATTTT. Residues: CASSLIEGVYSNQPQHF.

The rearrangement uses TRBV7-2 and TRBJ2-3; 8 bases are shared with TRBD2. The CDR3 sequence is 14 residues long. Trimming cost V 4 bases and J 3 bases; bases outside gene matches: 3. The germline gives CDR1 SGHTA, CDR2 FQGNSA. This chain's CDR3 is CASSYAGGTDTQYF. CDR3 sequence (DNA): TGTGCCAGCAGCTATGCGGGAGGTACAGATACGCAGTATTTT.

The CDR3 here is CASSQVMAPRYEQYF. In DNA form, the CDR3 reads TGCGCCAGCAGCCAAGTTATGGCACCGAGGTACGAGCAGTACTTC. V usage is TRBV4-1 and J usage is TRBJ2-7; D gene unclear. The germline V and J ends were trimmed by 1 base and 4 bases, with 14 bases remaining between them. The CDR3 runs 15 residues. Germline V gene sequence: CDR1 MGHRA, CDR2 YSYEKL.

The rearrangement links TRBV28 to TRBJ2-7; TRBD1 agrees at 7 bases. Trimming took 3 bases from V and 2 from J; bases not matched to a gene: 7. CDR1 and CDR2 (germline): MDHEN, SYDVKM. The CDR3 runs 15 residues. DNA for the CDR3: TGTGCCAGCAGTTTCTCCCAGGGGGTGGCCTACGAGCAGTACTTC. Its translation: CASSFSQGVAYEQYF. The full variable domain, completed using reference TRBV28 and TRBJ2-7, is DVKVTQSSRYLVKRTGEKVFLECVQDMDHENMFWYRQDPGLGLRLIYFSYDVKMKEKGDIPEGYSVSREKKERFSLILESASTNQTSMYLCASSFSQGVAYEQYFGPGTRLTVT.

The chain recombines TRBV7-9 with TRBJ2-3; the match to TRBD2 covers 7 bases. Germline values: CDR1 SEHNR, CDR2 FQNEAQ (reference sequence). The junction had 3 bases not matched to a gene; V was cut back by 4 bases and J by 2 bases. CDR3 length equals 14 residues. The CDR3 DNA follows: TGTGCCAGCAGCTGGGAGGGAGCCACAGATACGCAGTATTTT. Translating it yields CASSWEGATDTQYF.

The chain links TRBV10-2 to TRBJ2-7, with TRBD2 matching over 11 bases. Unmatched junction bases numbered 9, after V lost 8 bases and J lost 6 bases. Germline CDR1 reads WSHSY; CDR2 reads SAAADI. This CDR3 is 14 amino acids long. The CDR3 DNA sequence: TGCGCCAGCCTTACTAGCGGGAGAATATTCGAGCAGTACTTC. It yields the protein CASLTSGRIFEQYF.

The rearrangement links TRBV18 to TRBJ1-1, with 9 nucleotides matching TRBD1. The CDR3 has 15 amino acids. CDR1 is KGHSH, CDR2 LQKENI, per germline. The ends lost 0 bases at V and 6 bases at J; junction bases unmatched: 5. The DNA for the CDR3 is TGTGCCAGCTCACCACCGGGACAGGGAAGGGCTGAAGCTTTCTTT. Translated, it gives CASSPPGQGRAEAFF.